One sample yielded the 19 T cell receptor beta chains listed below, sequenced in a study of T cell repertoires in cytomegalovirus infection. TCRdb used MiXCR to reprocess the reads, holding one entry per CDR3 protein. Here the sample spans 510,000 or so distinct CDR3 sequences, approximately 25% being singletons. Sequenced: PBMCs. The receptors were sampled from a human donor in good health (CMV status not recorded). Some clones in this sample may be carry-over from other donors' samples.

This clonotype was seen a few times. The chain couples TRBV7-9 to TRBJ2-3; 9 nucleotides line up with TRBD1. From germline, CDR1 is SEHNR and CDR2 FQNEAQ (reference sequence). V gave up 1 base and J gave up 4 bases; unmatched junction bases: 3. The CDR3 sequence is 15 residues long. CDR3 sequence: CASSLVGTGPDTQYF. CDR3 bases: TGTGCCAGCAGCTTAGTGGGGACAGGGCCAGATACGCAGTATTTT.

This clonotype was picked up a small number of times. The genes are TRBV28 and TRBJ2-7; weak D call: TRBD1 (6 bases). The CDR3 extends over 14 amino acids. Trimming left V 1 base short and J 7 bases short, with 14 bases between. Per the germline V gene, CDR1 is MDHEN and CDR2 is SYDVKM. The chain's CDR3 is CASSLYQGPGEQYF. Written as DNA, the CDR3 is TGTGCCAGCAGTTTATATCAGGGGCCGGGAGAGCAGTACTTC.

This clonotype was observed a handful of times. The DNA of the CDR3 is TGTGCCAGTTACAGACTAGCGGGAGTCTCTAATGAGCAGTTCTTC. It translates to CASYRLAGVSNEQFF. The chain carries TRBV28 and TRBJ2-1; 12 bases are shared with TRBD2. Germline V gives CDR1 MDHEN, CDR2 SYDVKM. The V segment lost 9 bases and the J segment 7 bases; nucleotides outside the gene matches: 10. This CDR3 has 15 amino acids. Combining the CDR3 with reference TRBV28 and TRBJ2-1 gives the whole variable domain DVKVTQSSRYLVKRTGEKVFLECVQDMDHENMFWYRQDPGLGLRLIYFSYDVKMKEKGDIPEGYSVSREKKERFSLILESASTNQTSMYLCASYRLAGVSNEQFFGPGTRLTVL.

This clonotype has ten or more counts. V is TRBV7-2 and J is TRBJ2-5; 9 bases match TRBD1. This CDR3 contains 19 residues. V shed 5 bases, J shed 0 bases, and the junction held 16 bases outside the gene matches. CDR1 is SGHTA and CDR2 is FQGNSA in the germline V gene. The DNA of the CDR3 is TGTGCCAGCAGCAAACCCTTGTCGACGGGACAGGGCTACCAAGAGACCCAGTACTTC. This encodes CASSKPLSTGQGYQETQYF.

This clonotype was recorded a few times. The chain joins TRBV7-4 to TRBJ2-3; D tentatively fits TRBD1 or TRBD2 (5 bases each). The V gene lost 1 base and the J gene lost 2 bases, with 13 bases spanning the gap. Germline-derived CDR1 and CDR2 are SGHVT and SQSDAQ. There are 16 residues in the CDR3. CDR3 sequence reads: CASSLGGAGTTDTQYF. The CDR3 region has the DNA TGTGCCAGCAGCTTAGGAGGGGCGGGTACCACAGATACGCAGTATTTT.

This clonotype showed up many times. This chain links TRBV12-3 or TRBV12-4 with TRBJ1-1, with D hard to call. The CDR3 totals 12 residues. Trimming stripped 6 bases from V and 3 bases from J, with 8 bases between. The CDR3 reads CASSLRDTEAFF. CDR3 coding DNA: TGTGCCAGCAGCTTGAGGGACACTGAAGCTTTCTTT.

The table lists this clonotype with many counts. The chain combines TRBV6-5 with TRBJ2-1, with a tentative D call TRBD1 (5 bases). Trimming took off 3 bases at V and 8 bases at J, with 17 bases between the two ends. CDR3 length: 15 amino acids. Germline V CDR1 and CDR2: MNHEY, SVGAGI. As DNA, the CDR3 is TGTGCCAGCAGTTATGGGGTACAGGTGGTTGATGAGCAGTTCTTC. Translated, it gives CASSYGVQVVDEQFF.

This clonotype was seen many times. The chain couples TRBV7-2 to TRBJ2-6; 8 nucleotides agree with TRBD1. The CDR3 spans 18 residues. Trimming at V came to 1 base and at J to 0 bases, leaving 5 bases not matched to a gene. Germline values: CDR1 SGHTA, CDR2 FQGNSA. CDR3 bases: TGTGCCAGCAGCTTAGTGACAGGGGCCAGCTCTGGGGCCAACGTCCTGACTTTC. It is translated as CASSLVTGASSGANVLTF.

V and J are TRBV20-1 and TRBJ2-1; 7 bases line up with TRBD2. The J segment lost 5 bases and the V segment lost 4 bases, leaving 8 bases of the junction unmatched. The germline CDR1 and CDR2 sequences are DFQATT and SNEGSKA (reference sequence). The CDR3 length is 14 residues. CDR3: CSAMGGIINNEQFF. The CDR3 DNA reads TGCAGTGCTATGGGGGGGATAATAAACAATGAGCAGTTCTTC.

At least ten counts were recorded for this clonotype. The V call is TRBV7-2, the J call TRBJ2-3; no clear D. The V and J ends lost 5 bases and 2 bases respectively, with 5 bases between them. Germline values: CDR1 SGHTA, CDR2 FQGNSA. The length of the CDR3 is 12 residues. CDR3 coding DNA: TGTGCCAGCAGCACCTTCACAGATACGCAGTATTTT. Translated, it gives CASSTFTDTQYF.

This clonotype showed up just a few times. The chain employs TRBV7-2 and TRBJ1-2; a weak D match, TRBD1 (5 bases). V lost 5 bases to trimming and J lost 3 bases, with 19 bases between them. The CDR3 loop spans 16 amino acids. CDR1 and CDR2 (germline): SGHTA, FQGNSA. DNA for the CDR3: TGTGCCAGCAGCCCCTCGAGGAGGGGCGCCGACTATGGCTACACCTTC. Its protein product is CASSPSRRGADYGYTF.

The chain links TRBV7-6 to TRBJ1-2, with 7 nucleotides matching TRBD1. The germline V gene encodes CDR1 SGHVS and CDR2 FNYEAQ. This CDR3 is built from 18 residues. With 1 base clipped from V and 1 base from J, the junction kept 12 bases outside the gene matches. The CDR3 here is CASSLGSAGGTDNYGYTF. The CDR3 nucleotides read TGTGCCAGCAGCTTAGGGTCGGCAGGGGGGACGGATAACTATGGCTACACCTTC.

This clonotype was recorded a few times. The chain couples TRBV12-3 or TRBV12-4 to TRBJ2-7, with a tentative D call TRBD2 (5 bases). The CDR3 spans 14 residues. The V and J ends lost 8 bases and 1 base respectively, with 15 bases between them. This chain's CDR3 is CASGRPGPSYEQYF. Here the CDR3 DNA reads TGTGCCAGCGGGAGACCCGGGCCTTCCTACGAGCAGTACTTC.

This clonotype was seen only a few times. CDR3 residues: CASSHAQTGSYEQYF. CDR3 nucleotide sequence: TGTGCCAGCAGCCACGCCCAAACCGGGTCCTACGAGCAGTACTTC. The chain has TRBV6-6 and TRBJ2-7; no definite D call. Germline V gives CDR1 MNHNY, CDR2 SVGAGI (reference sequence). The ends were cut back, 6 bases at V and 1 base at J, with 16 bases in the middle. CDR3 length equals 15 residues.

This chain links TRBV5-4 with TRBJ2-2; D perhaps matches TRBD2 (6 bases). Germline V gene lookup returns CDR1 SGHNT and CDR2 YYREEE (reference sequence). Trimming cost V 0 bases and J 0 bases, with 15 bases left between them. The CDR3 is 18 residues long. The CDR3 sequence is CASSLEFGGKTNTGELFF. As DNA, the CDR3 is TGTGCCAGCAGCTTGGAATTCGGCGGGAAAACGAACACCGGGGAGCTGTTTTTT.

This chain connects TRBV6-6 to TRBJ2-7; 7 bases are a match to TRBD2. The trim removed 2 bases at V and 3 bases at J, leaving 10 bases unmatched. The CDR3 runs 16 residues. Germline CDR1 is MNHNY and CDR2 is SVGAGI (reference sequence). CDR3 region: CASSYGPIGEGYEQYF. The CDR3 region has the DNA TGTGCCAGCAGTTACGGACCCATAGGGGAGGGCTACGAGCAGTACTTC.

For the CDR3, the DNA is TGCAGTGCTCGGACAGGCCGAGGGTACGAGCAGTACTTC. The encoded protein is CSARTGRGYEQYF. The gene calls are TRBV20-1 and TRBJ2-7; 7 bases align to TRBD1. The CDR3 loop spans 13 amino acids. From germline, CDR1 is DFQATT and CDR2 SNEGSKA (reference sequence). After removal of 5 bases from V and 4 bases from J, the junction contained 8 bases not matched to a gene.

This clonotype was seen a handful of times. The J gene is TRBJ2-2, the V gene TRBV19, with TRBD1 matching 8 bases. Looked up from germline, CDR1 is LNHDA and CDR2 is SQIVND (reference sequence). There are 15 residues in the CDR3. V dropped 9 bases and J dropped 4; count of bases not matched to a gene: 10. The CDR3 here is CASKQGVPITGELFF. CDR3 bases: TGTGCCAGCAAACAGGGGGTGCCCATCACCGGGGAGCTGTTTTTT. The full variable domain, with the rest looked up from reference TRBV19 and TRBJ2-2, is DGGITQSPKYLFRKEGQNVTLSCEQNLNHDAMYWYRQDPGQGLRLIYYSQIVNDFQKGDIAEGYSVSREKKESFPLTVTSAQKNPTAFYLCASKQGVPITGELFFGEGSRLTVL.

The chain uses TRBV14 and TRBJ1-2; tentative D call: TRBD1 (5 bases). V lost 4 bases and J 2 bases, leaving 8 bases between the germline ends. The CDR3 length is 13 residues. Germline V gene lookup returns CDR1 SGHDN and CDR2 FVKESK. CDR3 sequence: CASSRAGNYGYTF. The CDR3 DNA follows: TGTGCCAGCAGCCGGGCAGGGAACTATGGCTACACCTTC.